This T cell receptor (beta chain) derives from a study of human T cells and chemical hapten exposure. Overall study: Small pooled library volume differences chiefly drove per-sample TCR yield variation.

CDR1 and CDR2 from the germline V gene are DFQATT and SNEGSKA (reference sequence). This CDR3 has 14 residues. With V trimmed by 4 bases and J by 2 bases, 6 bases remained unmatched. The library tagged each cDNA molecule with unique molecular identifiers. Authors' analysis steps: TCRs per sample had a median of roughly 96,000 and ranged from roughly 20,000 to 700,000. TCRdb passed the RACE reads through MiXCR, listing each CDR3 protein once. Clone size and V and J calls follow TCRdb, not the original study. The sample consists of fewer than 200,000 distinct CDR3 sequences, about 27% of them appearing once. Time point of the sample: patch test 3, about 24 weeks after DPC sensitization. As for treatment: therapeutic diphenylcyclopropenone sensitization with weekly scalp DPC.

The sample in question was whole blood, obtained in connection with sensitization to the hapten diphenylcyclopropenone (DPC). This chain uses TRBV20-1 with TRBJ2-5; 8 bases agree with TRBD1. The sequence was collected from a woman under 30 with alopecia areata. Some clones in this sample may be carry-over from other donors' samples. The CDR3 bases are TGCAGTGCTATACCGGGACAGGAGCAAGAGACCCAGTACTTC. This sequence encodes CSAIPGQEQETQYF.